This entry concerns a single T cell receptor (beta chain). A much larger clone differs by one base, so this may be a read error. Amplification of TCR beta CDR3 regions used RNA as the template. A first-round RT-PCR of the TCR CDR3 used the HTBI primer set. Using its own MiXCR run on the multiplex PCR reads, TCRdb lists one record per CDR3 protein. The sample holds about 410,000 distinct CDR3 sequences, about 14% seen once. This sample stems from a study of T cells in Graves' hyperthyroidism and ophthalmopathy. Germline-derived CDR1 and CDR2 are MDHEN and SYDVKM. There are 16 residues in the CDR3. The material sequenced was blood. The V and J genes are TRBV28 and TRBJ1-3, with unresolved D. This sequence originates from a woman in her twenties or thirties with Graves' ophthalmopathy. The CDR3 protein is CASSQPLGSSGNTVYF. CDR3 in DNA: TGTGCCAGCAGCCAACCTTTGGGGTCCTCTGGAAACACCGTATATTTT. The full variable domain, rest sourced from reference TRBV28 and TRBJ1-3, is DVKVTQSSRYLVKRTGEKVFLECVQDMDHENMFWYRQDPGLGLRLIYFSYDVKMKEKGDIPEGYSVSREKKERFSLILESASTNQTSMYLCASSQPLGSSGNTVYFGEGSWLTVV.